These 16 T cell receptor beta chains share one sample of origin, sequenced in a study of response to subunit inactivated influenza vaccine. TCRdb redid the calling of the RT-PCR reads with MiXCR, one entry per CDR3 protein. The table lists roughly 500,000 distinct CDR3 sequences, approximately 15% of them singletons, with over 2.5% in the top ten. Sequencing was performed on CD4+ T cells sorted from PBMCs, taken less than 30 months after vaccination. The source is a man between 50 and 69 years old who received an inactivated influenza vaccine.

The table lists this clonotype with a few counts. V gene TRBV4-1 combines with J gene TRBJ2-2; D not resolved. Per the germline V gene, CDR1 is MGHRA and CDR2 is YSYEKL. V was pared by 6 bases and J by 6 bases, with 17 bases between. The CDR3 covers 15 residues. The CDR3 DNA reads as TGCGCCAGCAGGTCGTCCTGGGTCTCCTCCGGGGAGCTGTTTTTT. Translation gives CASRSSWVSSGELFF.

Many counts were recorded for this clonotype. The rearrangement uses TRBV6-2 or TRBV6-3 and TRBJ2-1; D not resolved. V gave up 4 bases and J gave up 4 bases, with 14 bases separating them. The CDR3 is 15 residues long. Germline CDR1 MNHEY, CDR2 SVGEGT. CDR3 bases: TGTGCCAGCAGTTGGATCGGCTTGACATACAATGAGCAGTTCTTC. This sequence encodes CASSWIGLTYNEQFF.

The chain is built from TRBV15 and TRBJ2-1, with D perhaps matching TRBD2 (5 bases). CDR3 length: 16 residues. In germline, CDR1 is LNHNV, CDR2 YYDKDF (reference sequence). V lost 3 bases and J lost 3, with 15 bases in between. The DNA of the CDR3 is TGTGCCACCAGCAGGGGAGTGCGGGTTGACTACAATGAGCAGTTCTTC. It encodes CATSRGVRVDYNEQFF.

The V gene is TRBV18, the J gene TRBJ1-1; weak D call: TRBD1 (6 bases). V was trimmed by 6 bases and J by 7 bases, leaving 18 bases between them. This CDR3 contains 14 residues. Germline V gene lookup returns CDR1 KGHSH and CDR2 LQKENI. The chain's CDR3 is CASSPNEGGGEAFF. The CDR3, as DNA: TGTGCCAGCTCGCCTAATGAGGGGGGCGGTGAAGCTTTCTTT. The whole variable domain, filled in from reference TRBV18 and TRBJ1-1, reads NAGVMQNPRHLVRRRGQEARLRCSPMKGHSHVYWYRQLPEEGLKFMVYLQKENIIDESGMPKERFSAEFPKEGPSILRIQQVVRGDSAAYFCASSPNEGGGEAFFGQGTRLTVV.

The rearrangement links TRBV2 to TRBJ2-1; 7 nucleotides match TRBD2. V shed 8 bases and J 5 bases; nucleotides not matched to a gene: 9. CDR1 is SNHLY, CDR2 FYNNEI, per germline. The CDR3 runs to 14 residues. The DNA of the CDR3 is TGTGCCAGCTCGCGGGGGAAGTGGGACAATGAGCAGTTCTTC. It translates to CASSRGKWDNEQFF.

This clonotype has a handful of counts. The chain has TRBV6-1 and TRBJ2-2, with 8 bases lining up with TRBD2. The germline V gene encodes CDR1 MNHNS and CDR2 SASEGT. CDR3 size: 16 residues. The V segment lost 7 bases and the J segment 6 bases; nucleotides outside the gene matches: 13. Here the CDR3 DNA reads TGTGCCAGCAATGGAGGGAGCGGACTAGCAGCCGGGGAGCTGTTTTTT. It encodes CASNGGSGLAAGELFF.

About this clonotype: At one of its ends the junction is not consistent with the germline gene, which may arise from a read error. The chain is built from TRBV20-1 and TRBJ1-6; D is unresolved. Germline CDR1 is DFQATT and CDR2 is SNEGSKA (reference sequence). The CDR3 covers 15 residues. Written as DNA, the CDR3 is TGCAGTGCTGGAGATCATATCGTGGCGGGGTCACCCCTCCACTTT. Translation gives CSAGDHIVAGSPLHF.

The CDR3 reads CASSIRATLSNQPQHF. The CDR3 bases are TGTGCCAGTAGTATACGGGCCACATTGAGCAATCAGCCCCAGCATTTT. The chain links TRBV19 to TRBJ1-5; no clear D gene. The CDR3 runs 16 residues. Trimming pared 2 bases from V and 1 base from J, leaving 12 bases between. Germline V gene lookup returns CDR1 LNHDA and CDR2 SQIVND (reference sequence).

In this sample, this clonotype turned up many times. The genes are TRBV20-1 and TRBJ2-2, with TRBD2 identical over 16 bases. V lost 3 bases to trimming and J lost 5 bases; unmatched junction nucleotides: 12. Germline-derived CDR1 and CDR2 are DFQATT and SNEGSKA (reference sequence). The CDR3 covers 19 residues. The CDR3 sequence is CSASTGTSGRAVYTGELFF. The CDR3 DNA follows: TGCAGTGCTAGTACCGGGACTAGCGGGAGGGCCGTTTATACCGGGGAGCTGTTTTTT.

This clonotype has just a few counts. CDR3 bases: TGTGCCAGCAGACTAGCGGGAGAGACTCCCACGACCCAGTACTTC. Its protein product is CASRLAGETPTTQYF. The V gene is TRBV7-2, the J gene TRBJ2-5; TRBD2 matches 11 bases. J gave up 7 bases and V 6 bases, and 10 bases lay outside the gene matches. The germline V gene has CDR1 SGHTA and CDR2 FQGNSA. The CDR3 has 15 residues.

The CDR3 spells CASSGGGGEQFF. The CDR3 DNA follows: TGTGCCAGCAGCGGCGGGGGGGGTGAGCAGTTCTTC. This rearrangement joins TRBV6-6 to TRBJ2-1; 9 bases line up with TRBD2. CDR3 length: 12 residues. V was pared by 6 bases and J by 9 bases, with 3 bases of the junction left unmatched. Germline V gene sequence: CDR1 MNHNY, CDR2 SVGAGI (reference sequence).

This rearrangement joins TRBV29-1 to TRBJ2-7, with 11 bases that match TRBD2. This CDR3 spans 18 amino acids. Germline loops: CDR1 SQVTM, CDR2 ANQGSEA. The V gene end was trimmed by 5 bases and the J gene end by 1 base; junction bases not matched to a gene: 16. The CDR3 bases are TGCAGCGTTTCAGGAGGAACAGGGACTAGCGGAGATTCCTACGAGCAGTACTTC. This sequence encodes CSVSGGTGTSGDSYEQYF.

In this sample, this clonotype turned up a few times. The chain is built from TRBV9 and TRBJ2-5; no clear D. From germline, CDR1 is SGDLS and CDR2 YYNGEE. This CDR3 comprises 15 residues. V was pared by 6 bases and J by 7 bases, with 22 bases between. As DNA, the CDR3 is TGTGCCAGCAACCAAGGGTCGGGCCAAATGGGGACCCAGTACTTC. Residues: CASNQGSGQMGTQYF.

About this clonotype itself: One end of the junction fails to match germline, which may point to a read error. The V and J genes are TRBV14 and TRBJ2-7; no reliable D call. The CDR3 consists of 14 residues. Per germline, CDR1 SGHDN and CDR2 FVKESK. The CDR3, as DNA: TGTGCCAGCAGCCAAGTGGACGCCTTCTACGGGCAGTACTTC. This translates into CASSQVDAFYGQYF.

This clonotype was seen ten or more times. The chain combines TRBV9 with TRBJ2-1, with D hard to call. The CDR3 length is 14 residues. V was trimmed by 0 bases and J by 6 bases, leaving 10 bases between them. Germline CDR1 and CDR2: SGDLS and YYNGEE. CDR3 region: CASSVEPLSNEQFF. In DNA, the CDR3 is TGTGCCAGCAGCGTAGAACCCCTCAGCAATGAGCAGTTCTTC.

This clonotype was seen more than once but under ten times. The gene calls are TRBV12-3 or TRBV12-4 and TRBJ2-5; 15 positions match TRBD2. J lost 5 bases, V lost 5 bases, and 6 bases had no gene match. CDR3 length: 16 residues. In nucleotides, the CDR3 is TGTGCCAGCAGTGTGGGACTAGCGGGGGGCGGTGAGACCCAGTACTTC. This encodes CASSVGLAGGGETQYF.